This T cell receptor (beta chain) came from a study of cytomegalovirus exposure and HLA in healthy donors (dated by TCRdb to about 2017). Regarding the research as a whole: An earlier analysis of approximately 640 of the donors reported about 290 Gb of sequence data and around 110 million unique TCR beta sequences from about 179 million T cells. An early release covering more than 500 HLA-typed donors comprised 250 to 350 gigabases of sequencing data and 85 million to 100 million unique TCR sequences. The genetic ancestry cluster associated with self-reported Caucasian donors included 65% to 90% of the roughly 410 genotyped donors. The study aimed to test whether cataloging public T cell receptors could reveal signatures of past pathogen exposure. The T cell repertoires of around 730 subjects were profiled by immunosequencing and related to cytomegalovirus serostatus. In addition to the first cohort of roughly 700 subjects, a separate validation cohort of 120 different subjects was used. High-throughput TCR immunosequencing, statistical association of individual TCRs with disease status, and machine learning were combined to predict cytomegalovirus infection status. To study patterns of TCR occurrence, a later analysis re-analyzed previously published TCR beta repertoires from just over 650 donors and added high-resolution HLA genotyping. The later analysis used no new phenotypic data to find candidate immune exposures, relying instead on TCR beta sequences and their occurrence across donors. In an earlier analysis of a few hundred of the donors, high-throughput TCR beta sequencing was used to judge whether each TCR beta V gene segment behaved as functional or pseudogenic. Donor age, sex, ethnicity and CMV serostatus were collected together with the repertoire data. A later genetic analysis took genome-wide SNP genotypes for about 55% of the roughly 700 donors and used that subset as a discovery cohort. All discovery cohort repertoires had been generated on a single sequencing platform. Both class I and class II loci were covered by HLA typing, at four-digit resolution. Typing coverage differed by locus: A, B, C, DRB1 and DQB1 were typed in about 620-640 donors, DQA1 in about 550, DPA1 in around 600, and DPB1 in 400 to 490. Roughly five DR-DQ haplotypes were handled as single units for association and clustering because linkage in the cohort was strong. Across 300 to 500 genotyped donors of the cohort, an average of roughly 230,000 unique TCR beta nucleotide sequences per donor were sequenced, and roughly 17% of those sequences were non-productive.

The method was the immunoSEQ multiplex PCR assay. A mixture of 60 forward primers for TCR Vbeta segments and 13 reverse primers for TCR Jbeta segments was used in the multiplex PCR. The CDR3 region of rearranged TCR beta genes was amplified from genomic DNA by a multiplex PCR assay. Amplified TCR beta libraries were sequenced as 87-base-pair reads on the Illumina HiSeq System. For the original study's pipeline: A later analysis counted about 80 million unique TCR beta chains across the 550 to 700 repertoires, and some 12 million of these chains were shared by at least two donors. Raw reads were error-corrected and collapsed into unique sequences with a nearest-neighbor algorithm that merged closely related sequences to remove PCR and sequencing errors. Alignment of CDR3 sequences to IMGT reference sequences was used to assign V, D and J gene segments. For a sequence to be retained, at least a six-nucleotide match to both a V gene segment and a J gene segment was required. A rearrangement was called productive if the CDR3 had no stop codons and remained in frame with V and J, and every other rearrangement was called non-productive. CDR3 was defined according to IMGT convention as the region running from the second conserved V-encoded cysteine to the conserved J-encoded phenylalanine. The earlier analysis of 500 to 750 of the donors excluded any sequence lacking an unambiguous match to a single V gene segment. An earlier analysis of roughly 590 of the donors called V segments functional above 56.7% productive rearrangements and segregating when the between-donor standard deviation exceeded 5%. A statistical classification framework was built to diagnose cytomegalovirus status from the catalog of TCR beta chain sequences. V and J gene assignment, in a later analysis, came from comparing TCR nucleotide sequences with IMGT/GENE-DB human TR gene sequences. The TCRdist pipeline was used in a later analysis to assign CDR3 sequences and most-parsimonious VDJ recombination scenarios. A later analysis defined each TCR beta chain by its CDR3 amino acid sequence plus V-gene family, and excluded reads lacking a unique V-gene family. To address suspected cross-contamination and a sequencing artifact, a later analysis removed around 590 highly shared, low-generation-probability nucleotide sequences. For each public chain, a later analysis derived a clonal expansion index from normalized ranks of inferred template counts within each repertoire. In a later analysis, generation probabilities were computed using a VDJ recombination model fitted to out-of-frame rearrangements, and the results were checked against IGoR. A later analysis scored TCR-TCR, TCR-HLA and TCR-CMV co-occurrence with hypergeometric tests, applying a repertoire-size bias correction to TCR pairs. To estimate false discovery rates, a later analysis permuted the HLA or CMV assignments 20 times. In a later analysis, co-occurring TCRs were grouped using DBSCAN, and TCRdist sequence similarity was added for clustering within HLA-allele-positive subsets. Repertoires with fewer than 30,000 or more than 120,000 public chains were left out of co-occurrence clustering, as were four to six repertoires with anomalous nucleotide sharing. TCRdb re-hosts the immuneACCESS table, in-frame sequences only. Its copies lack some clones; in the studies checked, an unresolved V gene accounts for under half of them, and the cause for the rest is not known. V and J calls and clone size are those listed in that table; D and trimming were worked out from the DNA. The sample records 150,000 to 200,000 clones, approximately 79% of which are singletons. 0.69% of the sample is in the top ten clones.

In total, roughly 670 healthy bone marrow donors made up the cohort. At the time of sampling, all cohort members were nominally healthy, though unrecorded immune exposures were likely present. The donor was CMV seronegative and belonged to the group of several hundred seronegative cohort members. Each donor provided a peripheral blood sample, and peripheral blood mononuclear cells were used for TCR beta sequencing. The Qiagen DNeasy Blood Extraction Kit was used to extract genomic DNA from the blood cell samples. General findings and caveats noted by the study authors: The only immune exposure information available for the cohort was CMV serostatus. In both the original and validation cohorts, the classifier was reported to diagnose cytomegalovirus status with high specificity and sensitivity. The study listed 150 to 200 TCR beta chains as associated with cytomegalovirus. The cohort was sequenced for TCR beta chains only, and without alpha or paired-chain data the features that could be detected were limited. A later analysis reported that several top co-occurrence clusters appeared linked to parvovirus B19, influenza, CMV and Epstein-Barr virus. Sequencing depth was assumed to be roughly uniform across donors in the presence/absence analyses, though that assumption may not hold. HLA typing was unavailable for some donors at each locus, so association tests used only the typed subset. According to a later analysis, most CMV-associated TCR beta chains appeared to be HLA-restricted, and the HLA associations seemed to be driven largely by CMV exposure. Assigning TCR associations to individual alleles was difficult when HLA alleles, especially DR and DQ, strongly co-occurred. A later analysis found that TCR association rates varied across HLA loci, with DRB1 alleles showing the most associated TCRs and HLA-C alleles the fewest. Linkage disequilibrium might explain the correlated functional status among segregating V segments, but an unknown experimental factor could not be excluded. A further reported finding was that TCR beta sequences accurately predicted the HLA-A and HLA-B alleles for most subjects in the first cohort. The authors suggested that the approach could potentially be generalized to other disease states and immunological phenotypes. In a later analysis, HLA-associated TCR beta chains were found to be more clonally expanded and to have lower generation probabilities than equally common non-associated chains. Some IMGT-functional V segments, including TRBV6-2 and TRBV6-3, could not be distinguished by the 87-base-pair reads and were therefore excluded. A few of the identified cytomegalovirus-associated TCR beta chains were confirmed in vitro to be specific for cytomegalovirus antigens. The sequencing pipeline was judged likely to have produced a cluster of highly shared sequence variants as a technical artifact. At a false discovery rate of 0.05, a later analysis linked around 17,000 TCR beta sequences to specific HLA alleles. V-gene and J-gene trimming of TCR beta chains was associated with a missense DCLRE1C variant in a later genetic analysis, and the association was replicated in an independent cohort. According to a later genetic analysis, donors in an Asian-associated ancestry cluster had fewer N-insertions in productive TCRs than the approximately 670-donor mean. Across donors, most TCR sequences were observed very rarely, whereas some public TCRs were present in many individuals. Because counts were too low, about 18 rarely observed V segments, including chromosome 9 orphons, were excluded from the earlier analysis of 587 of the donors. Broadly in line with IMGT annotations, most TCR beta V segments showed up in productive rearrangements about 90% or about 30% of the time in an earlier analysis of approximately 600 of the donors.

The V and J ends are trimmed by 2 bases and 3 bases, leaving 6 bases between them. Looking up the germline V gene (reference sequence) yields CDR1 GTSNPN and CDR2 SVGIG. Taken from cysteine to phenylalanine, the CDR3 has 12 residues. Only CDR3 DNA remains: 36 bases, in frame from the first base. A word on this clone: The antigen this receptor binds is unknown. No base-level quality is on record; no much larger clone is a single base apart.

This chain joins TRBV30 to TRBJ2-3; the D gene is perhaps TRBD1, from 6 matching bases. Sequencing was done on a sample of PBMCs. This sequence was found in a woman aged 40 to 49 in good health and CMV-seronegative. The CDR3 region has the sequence CAWSTGTDTQYF. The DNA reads TGTGCCTGGAGTACAGGGACAGATACGCAGTATTTT. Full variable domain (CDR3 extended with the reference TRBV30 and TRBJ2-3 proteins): SQTIHQWPATLVQPVGSPLSLECTVEGTSNPNLYWYRQAAGRGLQLLFYSVGIGQISSEVPQNLSASRPQDRQFILSSKKLLLSDSGFYLCAWSTGTDTQYFGPGTRLTVL.